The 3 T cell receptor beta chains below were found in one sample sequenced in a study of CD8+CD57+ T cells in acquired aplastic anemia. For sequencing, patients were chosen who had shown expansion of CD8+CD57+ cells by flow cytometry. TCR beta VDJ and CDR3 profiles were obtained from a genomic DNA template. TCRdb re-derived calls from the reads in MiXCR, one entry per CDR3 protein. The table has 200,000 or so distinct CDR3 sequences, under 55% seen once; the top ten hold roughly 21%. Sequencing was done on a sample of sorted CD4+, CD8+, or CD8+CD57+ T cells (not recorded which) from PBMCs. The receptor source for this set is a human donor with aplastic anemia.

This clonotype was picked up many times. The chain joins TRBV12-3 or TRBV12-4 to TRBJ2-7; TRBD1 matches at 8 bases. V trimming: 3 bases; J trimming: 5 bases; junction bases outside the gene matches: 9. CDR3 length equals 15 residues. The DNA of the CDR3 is TGTGCCAGCAGTTTCTGGCAGGGGGCCATGGACGAGCAGTACTTC. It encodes CASSFWQGAMDEQYF.

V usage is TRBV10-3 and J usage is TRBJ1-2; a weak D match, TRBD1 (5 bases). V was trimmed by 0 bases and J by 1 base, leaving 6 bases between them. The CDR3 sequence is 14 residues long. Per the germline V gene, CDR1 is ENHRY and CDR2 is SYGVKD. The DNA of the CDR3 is TGTGCCATCAGTGAGTCGACAGATAACTATGGCTACACCTTC. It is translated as CAISESTDNYGYTF.

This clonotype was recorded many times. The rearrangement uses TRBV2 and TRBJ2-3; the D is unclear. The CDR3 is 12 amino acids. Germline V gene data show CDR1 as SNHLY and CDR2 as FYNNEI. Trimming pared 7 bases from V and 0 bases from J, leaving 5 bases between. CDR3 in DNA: TGTGCCAGCACCGTAAGCACAGATACGCAGTATTTT. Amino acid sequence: CASTVSTDTQYF.